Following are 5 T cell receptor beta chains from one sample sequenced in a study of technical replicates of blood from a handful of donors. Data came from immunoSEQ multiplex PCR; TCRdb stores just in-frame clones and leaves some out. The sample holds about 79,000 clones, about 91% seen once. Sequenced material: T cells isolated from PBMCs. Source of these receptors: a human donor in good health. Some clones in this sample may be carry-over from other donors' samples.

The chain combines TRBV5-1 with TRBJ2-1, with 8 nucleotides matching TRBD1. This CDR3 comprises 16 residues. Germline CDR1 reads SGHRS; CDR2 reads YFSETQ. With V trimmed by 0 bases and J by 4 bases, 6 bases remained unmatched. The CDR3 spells CASSLAGTGGYNEQFF. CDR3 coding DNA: TGCGCCAGCAGCTTGGCCGGGACAGGTGGATACAATGAGCAGTTCTTC.

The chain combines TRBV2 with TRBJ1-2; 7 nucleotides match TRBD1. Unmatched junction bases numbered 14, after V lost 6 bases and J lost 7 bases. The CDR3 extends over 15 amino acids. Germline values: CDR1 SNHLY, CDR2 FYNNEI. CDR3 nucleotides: TGTGCCAGCAGAGACGTAGGCAGGGGGATTTCTGGCTACACCTTC. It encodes CASRDVGRGISGYTF.

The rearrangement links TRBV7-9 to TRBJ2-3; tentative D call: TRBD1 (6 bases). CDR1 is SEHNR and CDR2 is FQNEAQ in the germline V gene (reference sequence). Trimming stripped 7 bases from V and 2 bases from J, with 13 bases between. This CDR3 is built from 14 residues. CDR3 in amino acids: CASTHREYTDTQYF. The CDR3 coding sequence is TGTGCCAGCACCCACAGGGAATACACAGATACGCAGTATTTT.

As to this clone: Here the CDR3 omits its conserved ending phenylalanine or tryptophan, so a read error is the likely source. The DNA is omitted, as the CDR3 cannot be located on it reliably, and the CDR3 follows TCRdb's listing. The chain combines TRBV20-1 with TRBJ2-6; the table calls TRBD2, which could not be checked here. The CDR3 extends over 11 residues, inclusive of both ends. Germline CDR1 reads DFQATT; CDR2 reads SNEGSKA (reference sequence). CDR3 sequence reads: CSEPGLAGDLL.

The DNA of the CDR3 is TGTGCCAGCACCCGAAGCGGGAGGGCCTCATTTGCTGAGCAGTTCTTC. It translates to CASTRSGRASFAEQFF. This chain links TRBV2 with TRBJ2-1, with TRBD2 identical over 10 bases. The V gene end was trimmed by 7 bases and the J gene end by 9 bases; junction bases not matched to a gene: 15. CDR3 length: 16 amino acids. Germline CDR1 is SNHLY and CDR2 is FYNNEI.